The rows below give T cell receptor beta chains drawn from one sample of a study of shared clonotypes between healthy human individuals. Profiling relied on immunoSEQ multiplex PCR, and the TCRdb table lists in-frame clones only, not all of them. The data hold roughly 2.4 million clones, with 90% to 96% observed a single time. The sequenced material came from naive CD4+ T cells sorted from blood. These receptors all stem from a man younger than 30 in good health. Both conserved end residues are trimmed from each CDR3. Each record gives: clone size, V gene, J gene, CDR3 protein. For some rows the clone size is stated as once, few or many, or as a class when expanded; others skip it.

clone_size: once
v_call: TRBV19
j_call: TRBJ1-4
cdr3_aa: ASRLSGPTNEKLF

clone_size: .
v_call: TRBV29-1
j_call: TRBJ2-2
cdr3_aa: SVVGGTGELF

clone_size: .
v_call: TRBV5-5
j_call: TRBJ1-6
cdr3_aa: ASSLTGQSNSPLH

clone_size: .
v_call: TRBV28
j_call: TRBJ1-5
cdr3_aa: ASSLARGSNQPQH

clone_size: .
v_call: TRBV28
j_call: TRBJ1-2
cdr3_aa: ASSSRLSGGYT

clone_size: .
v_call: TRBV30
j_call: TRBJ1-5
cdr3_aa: AWSVRGLNQPQH

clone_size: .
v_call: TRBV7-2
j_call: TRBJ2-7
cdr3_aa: ASSFPGSNEQY

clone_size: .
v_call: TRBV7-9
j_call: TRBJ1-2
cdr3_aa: ASSLASEGPSYGYT

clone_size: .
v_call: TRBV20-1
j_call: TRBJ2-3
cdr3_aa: SAGADTQY

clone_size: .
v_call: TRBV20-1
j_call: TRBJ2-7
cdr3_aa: SAKQEYEQY

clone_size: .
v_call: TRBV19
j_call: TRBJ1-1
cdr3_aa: ASSIRRAAGAEAF

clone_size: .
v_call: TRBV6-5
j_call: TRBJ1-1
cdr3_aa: ASSSLSLGWTEAF

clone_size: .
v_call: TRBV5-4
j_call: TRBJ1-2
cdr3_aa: ASSYGTETNYGYT

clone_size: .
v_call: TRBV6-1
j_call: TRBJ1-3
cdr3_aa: ASRPWQASGNTIY

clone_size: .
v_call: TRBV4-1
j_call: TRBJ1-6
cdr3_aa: ASSQDSSVSLSPLH

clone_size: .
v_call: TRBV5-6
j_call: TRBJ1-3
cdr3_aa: ASSAGWGSGNTIY

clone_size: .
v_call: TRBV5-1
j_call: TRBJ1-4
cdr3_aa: ASGALAATNEKLF

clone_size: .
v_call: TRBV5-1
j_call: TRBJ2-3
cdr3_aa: ASSFGAPGDTQY

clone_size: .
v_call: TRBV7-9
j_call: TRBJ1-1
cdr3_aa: ASSLAAGWGTEAF

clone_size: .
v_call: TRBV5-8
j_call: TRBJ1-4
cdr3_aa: ASSLGGRYEKLF

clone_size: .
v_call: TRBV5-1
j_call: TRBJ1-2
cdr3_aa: ASSPQGASYGYT

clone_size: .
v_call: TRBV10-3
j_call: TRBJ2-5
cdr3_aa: AISGGAQFQETQY

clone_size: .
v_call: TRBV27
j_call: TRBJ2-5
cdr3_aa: ASSFWGRTSRETQY

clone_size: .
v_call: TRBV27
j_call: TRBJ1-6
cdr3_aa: ASSLRGAPSSYNSPLH

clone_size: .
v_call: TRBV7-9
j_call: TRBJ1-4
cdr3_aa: ASSLARPDPKGNEKLF

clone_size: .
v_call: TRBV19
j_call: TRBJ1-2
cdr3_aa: ASSIQGDYGYT

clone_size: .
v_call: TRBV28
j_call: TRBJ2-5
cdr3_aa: ASRSGTSGGQETQY

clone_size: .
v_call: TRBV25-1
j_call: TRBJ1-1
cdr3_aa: ASSDRGNTEAF

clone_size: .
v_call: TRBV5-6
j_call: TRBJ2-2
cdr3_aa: ASSLDYRPTGELF

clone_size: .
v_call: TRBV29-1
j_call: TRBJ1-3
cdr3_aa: SVTTLGGSGNTIY

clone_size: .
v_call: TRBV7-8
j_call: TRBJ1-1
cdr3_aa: ASSLWDGEAF

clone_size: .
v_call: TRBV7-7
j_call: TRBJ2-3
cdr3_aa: ASSPDGTDTQY

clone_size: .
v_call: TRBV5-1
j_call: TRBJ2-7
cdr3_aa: ASSLATYSYEQY

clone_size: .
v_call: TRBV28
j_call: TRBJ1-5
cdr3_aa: ASSLDAPRVSSQH

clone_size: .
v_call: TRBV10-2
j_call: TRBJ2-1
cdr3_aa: ASSARGTGNEQF

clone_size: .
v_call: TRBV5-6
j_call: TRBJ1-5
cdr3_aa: ASSLGQTLNQPQH

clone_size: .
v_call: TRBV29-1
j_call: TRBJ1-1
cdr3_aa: SVEVRGSRTEAF

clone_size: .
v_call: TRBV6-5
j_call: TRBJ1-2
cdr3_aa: ASSVTIGNYGYT

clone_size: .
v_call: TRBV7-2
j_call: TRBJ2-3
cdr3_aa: ASSSRTSGAVDTQY

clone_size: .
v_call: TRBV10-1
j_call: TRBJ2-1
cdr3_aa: ASSGLWGGNEQF

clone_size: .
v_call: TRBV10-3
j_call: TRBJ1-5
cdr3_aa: ATVPGQGHNQPQH

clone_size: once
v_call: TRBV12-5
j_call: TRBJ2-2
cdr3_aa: ASGSRNTGELF

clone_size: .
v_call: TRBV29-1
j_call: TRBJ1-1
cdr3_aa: SVGDTTNTEAF

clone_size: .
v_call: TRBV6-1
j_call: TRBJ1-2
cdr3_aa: ASSDPRDRVPANYGYT

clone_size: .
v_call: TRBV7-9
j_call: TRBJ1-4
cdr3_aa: ASSPTGGGSATNEKLF

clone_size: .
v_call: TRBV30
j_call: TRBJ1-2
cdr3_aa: AWSKDRVYGYT

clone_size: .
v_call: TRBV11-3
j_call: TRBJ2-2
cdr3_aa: ASSSGKKGTGELF

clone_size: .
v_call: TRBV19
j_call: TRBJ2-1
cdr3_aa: ASSPLGFRPF